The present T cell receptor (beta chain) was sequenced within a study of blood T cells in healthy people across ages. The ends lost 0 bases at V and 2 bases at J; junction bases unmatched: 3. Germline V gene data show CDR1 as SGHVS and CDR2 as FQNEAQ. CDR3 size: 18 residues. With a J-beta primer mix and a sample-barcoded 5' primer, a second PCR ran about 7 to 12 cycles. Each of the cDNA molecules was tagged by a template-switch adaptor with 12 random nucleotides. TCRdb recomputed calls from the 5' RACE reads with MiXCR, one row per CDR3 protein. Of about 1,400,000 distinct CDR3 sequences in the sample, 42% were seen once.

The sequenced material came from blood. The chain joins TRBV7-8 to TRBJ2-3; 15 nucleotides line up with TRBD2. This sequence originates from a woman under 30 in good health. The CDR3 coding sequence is TGTGCCAGCAGCTTAGCTGGGACTAGCGGGGGGTACACAGATACGCAGTATTTT. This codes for CASSLAGTSGGYTDTQYF. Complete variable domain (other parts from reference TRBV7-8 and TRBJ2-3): GAGVSQSPRYKVAKRGQDVALRCDPISGHVSLFWYQQALGQGPEFLTYFQNEAQLDKSGLPSDRFFAERPEGSVSTLKIQRTQQEDSAVYLCASSLAGTSGGYTDTQYFGPGTRLTVL.